This T cell receptor beta chain was captured in a study of T cells in Graves' hyperthyroidism and ophthalmopathy (dated by TCRdb to 2018 to 2020). About the investigation overall: Peripheral blood was sampled at the time of initial diagnosis, prior to any treatment. The paper describes TCR Vbeta CDR3 sequencing of 140 or so peripheral blood samples, made up of approximately 40 ophthalmopathy patients, around 78 hyperthyroidism patients and 17 progressor patients. The 90 to 100 discovery patients were randomly split 7:3 into training and test sets. The study also compared thyroid tissue and blood T-cell repertoires from more than 5 Graves' hyperthyroidism patients. An independent validation cohort of fewer than 20 hyperthyroidism patients and approximately 15 patients who later progressed to ophthalmopathy tested prospective prediction of ophthalmopathy. TCR V-J signatures able to tell the groups apart were searched for in a discovery cohort of 90 to 100 patients, of whom 40 to 45 had Graves' ophthalmopathy and more than 55 had stable Graves' hyperthyroidism. Once sampling was done, hyperthyroidism patients were given methimazole at a starting dose of 30 mg daily, whereas ophthalmopathy patients were given high-dose intravenous methylprednisolone. Overall results and qualifications from the work: Sample size was not statistically predetermined, and blinding of investigators to group allocation was not performed. A 13 V-J signature model separated ophthalmopathy from stable hyperthyroidism, with roughly 88% sensitivity and approximately 81% specificity in cross-validation and 80%/75% in testing. During validation, the model predicted progression to ophthalmopathy a median of about 6.5 months ahead of onset, with around 71% sensitivity and under 85% specificity. Most expanded thyroid clonotypes (frequency above 0.001) were also detected in blood, a finding suggesting that blood repertoires may reflect thyroid immune responses.

Amplification of TCR beta CDR3 regions was carried out from RNA transcripts. The first round of RT-PCR for the TCR CDR3 was performed with the HTBI primer set and the Qiagen OneStep RT-PCR kit. A second multiplex PCR round built the libraries, followed by size selection and purification. Libraries were sequenced paired-end with 100 bp reads on an Illumina HiSeq2000. Turning to the authors' computational methods: SOAPnuke was used to process the raw data, removing reads that contained adapters or uncalled bases, had a mean Phred below 15, or lacked an exact match to the constant primer or identifier. High-quality paired reads were merged with COPE v1.2.5, and unique nucleotide sequences were defined as clonotypes. Clonotypes were aligned to IMGT TRBV, TRBD and TRBJ reference segments using MiTCR v1.1. Analysis was restricted to V-J combinations with a frequency above 0.0001, which covered roughly 99% of repertoires. A TCS score was defined as the ratio between F50 (clonal expansion) and ExV (chaos), using BLOSUM62-based TCRdist between CDR3 peptides within each V-J. Welch's t-statistics and random forest reduced around 550 V-J features to under 15, which were used in a naive Bayes classifier (R e1071). The raw public reads went through TCRdb reprocessing: fastp at Q25, MiXCR clone calling, in-frame beta chains kept. All rows with the same CDR3 protein become a single entry with the most common DNA and genes. The V and J calls and clone size come from TCRdb's table, not from the authors' own analysis. This sample is represented by some 300,000 distinct CDR3 sequences; approximately 14% of them were singletons. The ten top clones hold roughly 8.2% of the sample.

About this clonotype itself: Its antigen is not yet known. No base qualities exist here, and no much larger clone lies one base off it.

Stable Graves' hyperthyroidism was defined as the absence of progression to ophthalmopathy over 18 months of follow-up. The hyperthyroidism patients were between 18 and 65 years old and newly diagnosed, with a disease duration of less than 2 months. Patients with uncontrolled infections, other autoimmune diseases, pregnancy or lactation were excluded. Diagnoses relied on clinical symptoms, serum thyroxine and TRAb, thyroid ultrasound and orbital computed tomography. PBMCs were isolated from 7.5 to 10 ml of fresh peripheral blood by Ficoll-Paque density gradient centrifugation. Total RNA was extracted with Trizol reagent, and quality was checked on an Agilent 2100 Bioanalyzer. Compared with germline, V lacks 0 bases and J lacks 0 bases; bases without a gene match: 19. Reading from cysteine to phenylalanine, the CDR3 counts 22 amino acids. Just CDR3 DNA is preserved here, 66 bases in frame from base 1. Reading the germline V gene (reference sequence) gives CDR1 LNHDA and CDR2 SQIVND.

Recombination connected TRBV19 to TRBJ2-1, and 8 junctional nucleotides match TRBD2. Sequences were obtained from blood. This clonotype was sampled from a woman between 40 and 55 years old with Graves' hyperthyroidism. The CDR3: CASSIESDRGTRDPSSYNEQFF. The DNA sequence reads TGTGCCAGTAGTATAGAGAGCGACCGCGGGACTAGGGATCCTAGCTCCTACAATGAGCAGTTCTTC.